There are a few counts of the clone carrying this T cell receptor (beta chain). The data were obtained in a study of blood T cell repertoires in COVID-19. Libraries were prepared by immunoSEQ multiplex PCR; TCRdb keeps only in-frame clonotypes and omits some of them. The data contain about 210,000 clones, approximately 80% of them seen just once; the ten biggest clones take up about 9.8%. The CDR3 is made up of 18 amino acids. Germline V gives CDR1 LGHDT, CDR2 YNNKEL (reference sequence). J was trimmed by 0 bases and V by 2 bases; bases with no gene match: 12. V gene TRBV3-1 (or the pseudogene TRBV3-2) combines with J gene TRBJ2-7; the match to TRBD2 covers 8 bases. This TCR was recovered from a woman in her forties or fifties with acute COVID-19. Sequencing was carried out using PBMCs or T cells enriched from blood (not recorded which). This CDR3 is CASSQRPVGREDSYEQYF. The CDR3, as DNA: TGTGCCAGCAGCCAACGCCCGGTGGGGCGGGAGGACTCCTACGAGCAGTACTTC.